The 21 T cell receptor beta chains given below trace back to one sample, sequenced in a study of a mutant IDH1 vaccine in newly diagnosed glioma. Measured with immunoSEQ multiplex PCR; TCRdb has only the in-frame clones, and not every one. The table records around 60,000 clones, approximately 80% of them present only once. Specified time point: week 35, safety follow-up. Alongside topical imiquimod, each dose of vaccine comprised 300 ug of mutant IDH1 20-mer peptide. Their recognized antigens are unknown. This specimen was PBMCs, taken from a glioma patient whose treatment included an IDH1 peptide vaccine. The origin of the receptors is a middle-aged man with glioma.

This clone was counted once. The CDR3 protein is CASSKTGTETQYF. CDR3 nucleotides: TGCGCCAGCAGCAAGACAGGGACGGAGACCCAGTACTTC. V and J are TRBV5-1 and TRBJ2-5, with 7 bases aligning to TRBD1. V dropped 4 bases and J dropped 5; count of bases not matched to a gene: 5. Germline CDR1 SGHRS, CDR2 YFSETQ. CDR3 length equals 13 residues.

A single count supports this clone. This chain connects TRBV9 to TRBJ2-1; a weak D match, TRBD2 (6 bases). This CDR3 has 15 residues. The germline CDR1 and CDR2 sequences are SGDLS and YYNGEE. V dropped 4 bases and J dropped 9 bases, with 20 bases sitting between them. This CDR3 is CASSRGRDYRSEQFF. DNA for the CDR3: TGTGCCAGCAGCCGGGGGAGAGACTATCGCAGTGAGCAGTTCTTC.

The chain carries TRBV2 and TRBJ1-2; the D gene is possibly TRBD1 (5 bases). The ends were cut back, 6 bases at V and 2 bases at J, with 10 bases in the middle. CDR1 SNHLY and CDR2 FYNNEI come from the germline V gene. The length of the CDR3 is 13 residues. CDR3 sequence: CASRQGENYGYTF. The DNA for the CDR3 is TGTGCCAGCAGGCAGGGAGAAAACTATGGCTACACCTTC.

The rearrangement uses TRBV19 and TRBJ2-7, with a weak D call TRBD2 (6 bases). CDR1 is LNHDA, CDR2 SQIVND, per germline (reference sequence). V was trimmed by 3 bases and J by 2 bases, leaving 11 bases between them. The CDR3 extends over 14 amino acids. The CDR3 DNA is TGTGCCAGTAGTATGGGACTGGCTACCTACGAGCAGTACTTC. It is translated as CASSMGLATYEQYF.

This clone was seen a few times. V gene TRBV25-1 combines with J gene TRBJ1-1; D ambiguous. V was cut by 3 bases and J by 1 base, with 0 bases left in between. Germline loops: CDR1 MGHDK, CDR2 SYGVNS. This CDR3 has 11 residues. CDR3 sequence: CASSENTEAFF. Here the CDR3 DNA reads TGTGCCAGCAGTGAGAACACTGAAGCTTTCTTT.

The CDR3 DNA sequence: TGTGCCAGCAGCTTAGATCTAGCGGGGGGGGGAGCGGAGACCCAGTACTTC. Protein sequence: CASSLDLAGGGAETQYF. V usage is TRBV7-2 and J usage is TRBJ2-5, with 12 bases identical to TRBD2. CDR3 length: 17 residues. Germline assignment: CDR1 SGHTA and CDR2 FQGNSA. J lost 5 bases, V lost 1 base, and 8 bases had no gene match.

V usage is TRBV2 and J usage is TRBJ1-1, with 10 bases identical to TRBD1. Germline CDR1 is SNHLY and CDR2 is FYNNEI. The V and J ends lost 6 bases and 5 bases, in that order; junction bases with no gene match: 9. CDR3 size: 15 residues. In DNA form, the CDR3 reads TGTGCCAGCAGGAAGGACAGGGGGTCTTTAACTGAAGCTTTCTTT. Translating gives CASRKDRGSLTEAFF.

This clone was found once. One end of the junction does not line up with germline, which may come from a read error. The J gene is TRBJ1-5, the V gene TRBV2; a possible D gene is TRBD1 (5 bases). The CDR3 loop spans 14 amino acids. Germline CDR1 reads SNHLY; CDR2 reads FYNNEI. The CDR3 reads CASSPRLRGGKVNF. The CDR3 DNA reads TGTGCCAGCAGTCCCCGCCTAAGGGGAGGGAAGGTGAATTTT.

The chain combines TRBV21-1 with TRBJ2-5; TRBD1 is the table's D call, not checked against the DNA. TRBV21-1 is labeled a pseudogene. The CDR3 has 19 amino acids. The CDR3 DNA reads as TGTGCCAGCAGCAAAGAAACTTTAGGACAGGGGGCGTCCCAAGAGACCCAGTACTTC. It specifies CASSKETLGQGASQETQYF.

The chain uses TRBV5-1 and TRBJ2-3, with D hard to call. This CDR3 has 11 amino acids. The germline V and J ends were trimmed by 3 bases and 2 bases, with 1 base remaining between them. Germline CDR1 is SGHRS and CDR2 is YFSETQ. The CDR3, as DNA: TGCGCCAGCAGCTCCACAGATACGCAGTATTTT. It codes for CASSSTDTQYF. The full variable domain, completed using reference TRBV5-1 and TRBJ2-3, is KAGVTQTPRYLIKTRGQQVTLSCSPISGHRSVSWYQQTPGQGLQFLFEYFSETQRNKGNFPGRFSGRQFSNSRSEMNVSTLELGDSALYLCASSSTDTQYFGPGTRLTVL.

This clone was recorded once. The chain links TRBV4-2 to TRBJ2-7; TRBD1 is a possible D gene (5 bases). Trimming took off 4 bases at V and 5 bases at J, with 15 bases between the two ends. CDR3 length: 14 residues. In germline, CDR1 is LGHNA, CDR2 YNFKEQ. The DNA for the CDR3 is TGTGCCAGCAGCCGGGGCCGAATCGGCCACGAGCAGTACTTC. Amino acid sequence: CASSRGRIGHEQYF.

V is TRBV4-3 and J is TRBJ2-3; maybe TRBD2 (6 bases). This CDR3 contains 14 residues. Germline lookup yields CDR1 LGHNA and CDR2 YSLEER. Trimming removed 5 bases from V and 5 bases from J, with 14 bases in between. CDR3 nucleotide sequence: TGCGCCAGCAGCGCTAGGAATAGCGGAGATACGCAGTATTTT. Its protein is CASSARNSGDTQYF.

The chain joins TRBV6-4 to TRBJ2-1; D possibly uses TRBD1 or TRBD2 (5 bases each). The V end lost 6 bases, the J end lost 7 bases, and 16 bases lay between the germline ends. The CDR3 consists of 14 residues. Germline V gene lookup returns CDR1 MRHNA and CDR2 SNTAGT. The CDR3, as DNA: TGTGCCAGCAGACGGGACCTAACTGGAAATGAGCAGTTCTTC. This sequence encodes CASRRDLTGNEQFF.

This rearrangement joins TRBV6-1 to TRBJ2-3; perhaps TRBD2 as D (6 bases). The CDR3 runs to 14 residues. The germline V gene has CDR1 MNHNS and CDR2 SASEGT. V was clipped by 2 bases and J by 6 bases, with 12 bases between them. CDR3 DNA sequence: TGTGCCAGCAGTGAAAGGGTGGAGGGGGATACGCAGTATTTT. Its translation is CASSERVEGDTQYF.

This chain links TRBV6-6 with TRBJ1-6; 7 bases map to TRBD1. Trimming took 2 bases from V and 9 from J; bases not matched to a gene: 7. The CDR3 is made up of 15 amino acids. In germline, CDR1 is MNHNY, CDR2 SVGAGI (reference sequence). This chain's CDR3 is CASSYDQGGSSPLHF. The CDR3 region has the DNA TGTGCCAGCAGTTACGACCAGGGGGGGTCTTCACCCCTCCACTTT.

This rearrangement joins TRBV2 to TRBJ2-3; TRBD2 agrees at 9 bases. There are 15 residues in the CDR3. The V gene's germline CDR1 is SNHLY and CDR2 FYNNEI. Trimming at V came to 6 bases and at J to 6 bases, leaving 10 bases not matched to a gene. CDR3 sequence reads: CASRTVGGRVDTQYF. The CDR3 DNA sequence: TGTGCCAGCAGGACTGTAGGCGGGAGGGTTGATACGCAGTATTTT.

The CDR3, as DNA: TGTGCCAGCAGTTTCCCCACTCTACGACTAGCGGGAGGGGACGAGCAGTACTTC. Amino acid sequence: CASSFPTLRLAGGDEQYF. The chain recombines TRBV28 with TRBJ2-7, with 14 bases matching TRBD2. V gave up 3 bases and J gave up 5 bases; unmatched junction bases: 12. The V gene's germline CDR1 is MDHEN and CDR2 SYDVKM. There are 18 residues in the CDR3.

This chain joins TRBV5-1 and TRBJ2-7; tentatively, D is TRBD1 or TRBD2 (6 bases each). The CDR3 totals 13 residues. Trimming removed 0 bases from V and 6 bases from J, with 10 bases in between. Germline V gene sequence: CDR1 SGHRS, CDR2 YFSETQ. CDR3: CASSLVRGAEQYF. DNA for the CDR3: TGCGCCAGCAGCTTGGTTAGGGGGGCCGAGCAGTACTTC.

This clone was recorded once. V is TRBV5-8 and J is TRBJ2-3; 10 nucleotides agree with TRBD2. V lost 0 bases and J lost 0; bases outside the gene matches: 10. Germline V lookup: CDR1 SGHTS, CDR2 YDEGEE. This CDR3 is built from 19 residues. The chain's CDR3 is CASSLALLAGDTSTDTQYF. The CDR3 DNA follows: TGTGCCAGCAGCTTGGCCCTGCTAGCGGGGGATACTAGCACAGATACGCAGTATTTT.

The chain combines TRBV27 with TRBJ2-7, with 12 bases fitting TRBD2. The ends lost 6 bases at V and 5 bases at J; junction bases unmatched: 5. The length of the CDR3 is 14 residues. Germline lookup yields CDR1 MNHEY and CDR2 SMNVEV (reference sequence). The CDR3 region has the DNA TGTGCCAGCAGCCGGTGGACTAGCGGGGACGAGCAGTACTTC. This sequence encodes CASSRWTSGDEQYF.

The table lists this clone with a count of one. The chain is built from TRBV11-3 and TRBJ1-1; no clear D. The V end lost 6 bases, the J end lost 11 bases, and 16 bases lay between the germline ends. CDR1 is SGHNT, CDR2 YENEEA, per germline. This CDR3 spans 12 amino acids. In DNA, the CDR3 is TGTGCCAGCAGTTTCGACGGAAGTCAGGCTTTCTTT. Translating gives CASSFDGSQAFF. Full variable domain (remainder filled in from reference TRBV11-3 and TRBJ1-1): EAGVVQSPRYKIIEKKQPVAFWCNPISGHNTLYWYLQNLGQGPELLIRYENEEAVDDSQLPKDRFSAERLKGVDSTLKIQPAELGDSAVYLCASSFDGSQAFFGQGTRLTVV.